The 7 T cell receptor beta chains reported below all come from one sample, sequenced in a study of T cell repertoires in cytomegalovirus infection. TCRdb processed the reads anew with MiXCR; each CDR3 protein has one entry. Counted here are approximately 910,000 distinct CDR3 sequences, roughly 30% occurring once; the ten biggest clones make up 13%. These receptors' targets are unknown. This material consisted of cultured CD8+ T cells from PBMCs, taken from culture after CMV antigen stimulation. These receptors all come from a human donor in good health (CMV status not recorded). Some clones in this sample may be carry-over from other donors' samples.

This clonotype was recorded many times. The V gene is TRBV5-6, the J gene TRBJ2-7; D is uncertain. The length of the CDR3 is 14 residues. The V gene's germline CDR1 is SGHDT and CDR2 YYEEEE. Trimming cost V 0 bases and J 0 bases, with 7 bases left between them. The CDR3 is CASSLEQSSYEQYV. DNA for the CDR3: TGTGCCAGCAGCTTGGAACAGTCCTCCTACGAGCAGTACGTC.

This clonotype has a handful of counts. CDR3 nucleotide sequence: TGTGCCAGCAGCTTCCCAGGGAGGGAGCAAGAGACCCAGTACTTC. Translated: CASSFPGREQETQYF. The chain employs TRBV7-9 and TRBJ2-5; 7 bases fit TRBD2. The V gene end was trimmed by 3 bases and the J gene end by 2 bases; junction bases not matched to a gene: 6. Germline loops: CDR1 SEHNR, CDR2 FQNEAQ (reference sequence). The CDR3 is made up of 15 amino acids. The full variable domain, its missing parts supplied by reference TRBV7-9 and TRBJ2-5, is DTGVSQNPRHKITKRGQNVTFRCDPISEHNRLYWYRQTLGQGPEFLTYFQNEAQLEKSRLLSDRFSAERPKGSFSTLEIQRTEQGDSAMYLCASSFPGREQETQYFGPGTRLLVL.

This clonotype appeared a few times. This chain connects TRBV20-1 to TRBJ2-4, with 7 bases aligning to TRBD2. The CDR3 runs 13 residues. Germline CDR1 DFQATT, CDR2 SNEGSKA (reference sequence). J gave up 0 bases and V 5 bases, and 1 base lay outside the gene matches. The CDR3 sequence: CSAGGEAKNIQYF. As DNA, the CDR3 is TGCAGTGCTGGGGGGGAAGCCAAAAACATTCAGTACTTC.

The chain is built from TRBV6-4 and TRBJ1-2, with D hard to call. Trimming pared 2 bases from V and 8 bases from J, leaving 9 bases between. Germline CDR1 MRHNA, CDR2 SNTAGT. The CDR3 consists of 12 residues. The CDR3 nucleotides read TGTGCCAGCAGTGACGGAGGGCACGGCTACACCTTC. Protein: CASSDGGHGYTF.

V and J are TRBV7-2 and TRBJ2-5; D ambiguous. This CDR3 region has 14 residues. Trimming removed 8 bases from V and 1 base from J, with 14 bases in between. Germline V gives CDR1 SGHTA, CDR2 FQGNSA. CDR3 loop: CASLKADAQETQYF. In nucleotides, the CDR3 is TGTGCCAGCCTAAAGGCGGACGCCCAAGAGACCCAGTACTTC.

This clonotype was recorded a few times. This chain links TRBV2 with TRBJ2-3; 10 positions match TRBD2. The germline V gene encodes CDR1 SNHLY and CDR2 FYNNEI. The CDR3 has 18 amino acids. The V gene end was trimmed by 6 bases and the J gene end by 0 bases; junction bases not matched to a gene: 12. The CDR3 region has the DNA TGTGCCAGCAGCACAGGGTTGGGACTAGCGAGTAGCACAGATACGCAGTATTTT. It specifies CASSTGLGLASSTDTQYF.

This rearrangement joins TRBV20-1 to TRBJ2-3, with 9 bases lining up with TRBD2. V lost 5 bases to trimming and J lost 0 bases; unmatched junction nucleotides: 9. In germline, CDR1 is DFQATT, CDR2 SNEGSKA (reference sequence). The CDR3 extends over 16 amino acids. The CDR3 loop reads CSAFPRTSVSTDTQYF. The CDR3 coding sequence is TGCAGTGCTTTCCCTCGGACTAGCGTTAGCACAGATACGCAGTATTTT.